The following is a T cell receptor beta chain sequence with its context. What it binds is unknown. Clones were sequenced by immunoSEQ multiplex PCR, and TCRdb holds only the in-frame ones, with some missing. The profile shows under 50,000 clones, around nine tenths of them singletons. This sample is part of a study of regulatory dendritic cells for organ transplantation. General study results and limits: Regulatory dendritic cells appeared to expand memory CD8+ clones less than mature ones.

Germline V gives CDR1 SGDLS, CDR2 YYNGEE. The V segment lost 2 bases and the J segment 0 bases; nucleotides outside the gene matches: 5. CDR3 length: 16 amino acids. The sequence derives from a human donor in good health. This rearrangement joins TRBV9 to TRBJ2-7; 10 bases agree with TRBD1. The specimen sequenced was naive CD8+ T cells from blood. Subset in this sample: CD45RA+ naive T cells. In DNA, the CDR3 is TGTGCCAGCAGCGTGAGGGACAGGGGAGTCTCCTACGAGCAGTACTTC. This gives the protein CASSVRDRGVSYEQYF. Variable domain in full (rest from reference TRBV9 and TRBJ2-7): DSGVTQTPKHLITATGQRVTLRCSPRSGDLSVYWYQQSLDQGLQFLIQYYNGEERAKGNILERFSAQQFPDLHSELNLSSLELGDSALYFCASSVRDRGVSYEQYFGPGTRLTVT.